This T cell receptor beta chain was found in a study of CD8 T cells in ankylosing spondylitis. Broader study findings: In ankylosing spondylitis blood, a motif of 7 to 9 highly homologous TCR beta variants appeared characteristic. It was reported that disease-linked clones were significantly enriched in matched ankylosing spondylitis synovial fluid. Prior work had noted some motif variants in reactive arthritis blood and synovial fluid.

A note on this clonotype: Its antigen remains unknown.

Quantitative molecular-barcoded 5'-RACE generated the TCR beta libraries. TCRdb used MiXCR to reprocess the 5' RACE reads, holding one entry per CDR3 protein. The table lists around 250,000 distinct CDR3 sequences, around 10% of them singletons. The germline V gene has CDR1 MNHEY and CDR2 SMNVEV (reference sequence). The CDR3 extends over 14 amino acids. Losses at the gene ends were 11 bases for V and 11 bases for J; bases not matched to a gene: 16. This clonotype was obtained from a male donor with ankylosing spondylitis or in good health (not recorded which). Sequenced material: blood, either unsorted or a sorted T cell fraction (not recorded which). The chain is built from TRBV27 and TRBJ1-1; TRBD1 aligns across 11 bases. The CDR3 DNA reads TGTGCCGCTAGACCTGGACAGGGGGCTTCGGATGCTTTCTTT. This sequence encodes CAARPGQGASDAFF.